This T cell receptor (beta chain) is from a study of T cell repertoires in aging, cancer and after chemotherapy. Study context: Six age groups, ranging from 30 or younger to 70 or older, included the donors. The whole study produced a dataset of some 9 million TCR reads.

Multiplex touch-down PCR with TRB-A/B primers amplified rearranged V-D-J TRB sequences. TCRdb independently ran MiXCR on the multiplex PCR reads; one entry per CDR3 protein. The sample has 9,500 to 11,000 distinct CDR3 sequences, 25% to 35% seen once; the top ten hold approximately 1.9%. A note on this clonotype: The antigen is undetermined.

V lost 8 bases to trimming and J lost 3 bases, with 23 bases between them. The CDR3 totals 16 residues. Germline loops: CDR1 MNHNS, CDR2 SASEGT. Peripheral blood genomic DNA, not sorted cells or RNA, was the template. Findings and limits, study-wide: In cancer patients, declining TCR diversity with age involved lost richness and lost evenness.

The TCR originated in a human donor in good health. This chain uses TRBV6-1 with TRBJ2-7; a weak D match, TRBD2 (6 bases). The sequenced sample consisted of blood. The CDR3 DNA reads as TGTGCCAGCGAAATCATTACTAGGCGGGGTGACTACGAGCAGTACTTC. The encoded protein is CASEIITRRGDYEQYF.